This T cell receptor (beta chain) appears in the sequencing data of a study of CD8 T cells in ankylosing spondylitis. General study findings and limits: Seven to nine highly homologous variants made up a TCR beta motif that seemed to typify ankylosing spondylitis blood. Certain motif variants had earlier appeared in reactive arthritis synovial fluid and blood. Matched ankylosing spondylitis synovial fluid reportedly showed significant enrichment of disease-linked clones.

This clonotype has at least ten counts. Antigen: not known. Trimming took off 5 bases at V and 9 bases at J, with 20 bases between the two ends. The CDR3 has 15 amino acids. Libraries for TCR beta were made by quantitative 5'-RACE with molecular barcodes. TCRdb analysed the 5' RACE reads with MiXCR anew, one entry per CDR3 protein. This table holds some 100,000 distinct CDR3 sequences, roughly 8.8% found once. Sequencing used blood, either unsorted or a sorted T cell fraction (not recorded which). The clonotype was recovered from a male donor with ankylosing spondylitis. The V and J genes are TRBV12-3 or TRBV12-4 and TRBJ2-1, with D possibly being TRBD2 (6 bases). The CDR3 nucleotides read TGTGCCAGCAGTGGGGGACTGGCTACGGCGTCTGAGCAGTTCTTC. Its translation is CASSGGLATASEQFF.